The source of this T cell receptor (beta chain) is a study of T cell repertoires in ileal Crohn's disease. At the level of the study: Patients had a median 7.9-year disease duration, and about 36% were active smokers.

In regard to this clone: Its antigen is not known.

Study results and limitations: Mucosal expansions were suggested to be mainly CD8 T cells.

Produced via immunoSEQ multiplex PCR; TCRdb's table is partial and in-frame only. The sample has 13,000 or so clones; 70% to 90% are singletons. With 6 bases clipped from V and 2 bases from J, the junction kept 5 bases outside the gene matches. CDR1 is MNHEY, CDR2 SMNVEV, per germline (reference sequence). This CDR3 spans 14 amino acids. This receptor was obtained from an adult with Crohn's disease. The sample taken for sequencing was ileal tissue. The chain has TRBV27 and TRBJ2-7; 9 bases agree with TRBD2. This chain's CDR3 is CASSPRTSAYEQYF. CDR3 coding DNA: TGTGCCAGCAGCCCCCGGACTAGCGCCTACGAGCAGTACTTC.